The 9 T cell receptor beta chains given below trace back to one sample, sequenced in a study of molecular identifiers for immune sequencing clone quantification. From the PCR reads, TCRdb called clonotypes with MiXCR, one entry per CDR3 protein. Among 60,000 to 65,000 distinct CDR3 sequences, 15% to 20% were seen once, and the ten largest hold about 1.5%. Sequenced sample: naive CD8+ T cells from blood, with Jurkat cell RNA spiked in. Noted subset: FACS-sorted CD8+CD4-CCR7+CD45RA+ naive T cells. These receptors were taken from a human donor in good health. Some libraries in this study had Jurkat cell RNA spiked in.

The table lists this clonotype with a few counts. The chain combines TRBV4-1 with TRBJ2-7; D not resolved. The V gene's germline CDR1 is MGHRA and CDR2 YSYEKL. The V end was cut by 2 bases, the J end by 3 bases, with 8 bases between. This CDR3 contains 13 residues. CDR3 sequence (DNA): TGCGCCAGCAGCCAATTCTTGGGCTACGAGCAGTACTTC. This codes for CASSQFLGYEQYF.

For this clonotype: Being one base from a much bigger clone, this may be a read error. The chain is built from TRBV6-1 and TRBJ2-7, with 9 bases lining up with TRBD2. The CDR3 contains 15 residues. V lost 0 bases to trimming and J lost 5 bases; unmatched junction nucleotides: 5. Germline V lookup: CDR1 MNHNS, CDR2 SASEGT. The CDR3 loop reads CASSEAAGGMHEQYF. Written as DNA, the CDR3 is TGTGCCAGCAGTGAAGCAGCGGGAGGTATGCACGAGCAGTACTTC.

This clonotype has ten or more counts. CDR3 bases: TGTGCCAGCAGCTCTCCAGCGAGGCAAAACATTCAGTACTTC. Its translation: CASSSPARQNIQYF. This chain links TRBV7-6 with TRBJ2-4; D gene uncertain. Germline V CDR1 and CDR2: SGHVS, FNYEAQ. CDR3 length: 14 amino acids. Between the trimmed V and J ends, which lost 4 bases and 5 bases, there was a span of 12 bases.

This clonotype was recorded at least ten times. The chain recombines TRBV27 with TRBJ2-1; 14 bases map to TRBD2. J gave up 3 bases and V 6 bases, and 7 bases lay outside the gene matches. Germline V CDR1 and CDR2: MNHEY, SMNVEV (reference sequence). The CDR3 has 17 amino acids. CDR3 residues: CASRTGLAGVGYNEQFF. The CDR3 region has the DNA TGTGCCAGCAGAACGGGACTAGCGGGAGTGGGCTACAATGAGCAGTTCTTC.

With respect to this clonotype: One end of the junction does not line up with germline, which may come from a read error. The chain links TRBV12-3 or TRBV12-4 to TRBJ2-1, with TRBD1 identical over 9 bases. The CDR3 loop spans 15 amino acids. CDR3: CASTSTGGAWNEQSF. The CDR3 DNA reads TGTGCCAGCACCTCCACAGGGGGCGCTTGGAATGAGCAGTCCTTC.

This clonotype was recorded at least ten times. CDR3 bases: TGTGCCAGCATTTCCTCAGGGTCTGGCACTGAAGCTTTCTTT. Its protein is CASISSGSGTEAFF. The chain is built from TRBV27 and TRBJ1-1, with D possibly TRBD1 on 5 matching bases. The CDR3 consists of 14 residues. Trimming shortened V by 7 bases and J by 4 bases, and 16 bases separated the two germline ends. The germline gives CDR1 MNHEY, CDR2 SMNVEV (reference sequence).

In this sample, this clonotype turned up many times. The chain combines TRBV6-5 with TRBJ2-3, with 9 bases matching TRBD2. This CDR3 has 16 residues. Germline lookup yields CDR1 MNHEY and CDR2 SVGAGI. J lost 2 bases, V lost 0 bases, and 3 bases had no gene match. CDR3 bases: TGTGCCAGCAGTTACTCTGCGGGAGGGCTCACAGATACGCAGTATTTT. This encodes CASSYSAGGLTDTQYF.

This chain uses TRBV19 with TRBJ2-5; 7 bases align to TRBD2. The germline V gene has CDR1 LNHDA and CDR2 SQIVND (reference sequence). V gave up 3 bases and J gave up 10 bases; unmatched junction bases: 5. The CDR3 length is 12 residues. The CDR3 region has the DNA TGTGCCAGTAGTATCCCCGGGGACTACCAGTACTTC. As protein: CASSIPGDYQYF.

This clonotype showed up just a few times. The chain links TRBV19 to TRBJ1-1, with 8 bases matching TRBD1. V shed 3 bases and J 1 base; nucleotides not matched to a gene: 19. The CDR3 totals 20 residues. Germline V gene lookup returns CDR1 LNHDA and CDR2 SQIVND (reference sequence). The CDR3 DNA sequence: TGTGCCAGTAGTATGGGGCAGGGGGCAGGCGAATTGGTGTGGAACACTGAAGCTTTCTTT. The encoded protein is CASSMGQGAGELVWNTEAFF.